What follows are 25 T cell receptor beta chains derived from one specimen sequenced in a study of Graves' ophthalmopathy and Graves' hyperthyroidism. CDR3 regions of TCR beta were amplified from RNA transcripts. HTBI-primed first-round RT-PCR preceded second-round multiplex PCR. Via MiXCR, TCRdb re-called the multiplex PCR reads, giving one row per CDR3 protein. Of some 350,000 distinct CDR3 sequences in the sample, about 18% were seen once. Source material: peripheral blood. The receptors come from an adult woman with stable Graves' hyperthyroidism.

This clonotype showed up many times. The chain has TRBV30 and TRBJ2-2; the match to TRBD2 covers 8 bases. V lost 3 bases and J lost 4; bases outside the gene matches: 7. Germline-derived CDR1 and CDR2 are GTSNPN and SVGIG (reference sequence). The CDR3 is made up of 15 amino acids. CDR3 nucleotide sequence: TGTGCCTGGAGCAGGGACCTAGCGGGCACCGGGGAGCTGTTTTTT. This sequence encodes CAWSRDLAGTGELFF.

V and J are TRBV6-1 and TRBJ2-7; a weak D match, TRBD2 (7 bases). The length of the CDR3 is 15 residues. V was clipped by 1 base and J by 7 bases, with 17 bases between them. CDR1 and CDR2 (germline): MNHNS, SASEGT. The CDR3 loop is CASSEDIGGAGEQYF. CDR3 DNA: TGTGCCAGCAGTGAAGATATAGGGGGGGCCGGGGAGCAGTACTTC.

V is TRBV20-1 and J is TRBJ2-7; possible D gene TRBD2, 5 bases. Trimming stripped 7 bases from V and 2 bases from J, with 15 bases between. Germline values: CDR1 DFQATT, CDR2 SNEGSKA (reference sequence). CDR3 size: 13 residues. CDR3 loop: CSGEWEFTYEQYF. CDR3 bases: TGCAGTGGGGAGTGGGAATTCACCTACGAGCAGTACTTC.

This clonotype was counted at least ten times. The chain joins TRBV7-8 to TRBJ2-5; 7 bases map to TRBD2. Germline V lookup: CDR1 SGHVS, CDR2 FQNEAQ. CDR3 size: 14 residues. The J segment lost 4 bases and the V segment lost 4 bases, leaving 6 bases of the junction unmatched. CDR3 in DNA: TGTGCCAGCAGCTCCTCAGGGAGGGGAGAGACCCAGTACTTC. Its translation: CASSSSGRGETQYF.

The rearrangement uses TRBV5-1 and TRBJ2-7; 7 bases fit TRBD1. Germline lookup yields CDR1 SGHRS and CDR2 YFSETQ. The CDR3 has 16 amino acids. J was trimmed by 2 bases and V by 4 bases; bases with no gene match: 12. CDR3 in amino acids: CASSARPGTATYEQYF. The DNA of the CDR3 is TGCGCCAGCAGCGCAAGGCCCGGGACAGCTACCTACGAGCAGTACTTC.

This clonotype showed up many times. V and J are TRBV27 and TRBJ1-2, with TRBD1 matching 8 bases. The germline CDR1 and CDR2 sequences are MNHEY and SMNVEV (reference sequence). J lost 4 bases, V lost 5 bases, and 9 bases had no gene match. The CDR3 has 15 residues. The CDR3 sequence: CASSPGTGGFYGYTF. The CDR3 nucleotides read TGTGCCAGCAGTCCCGGGACAGGAGGATTCTATGGCTACACCTTC.

This clonotype was observed many times. The genes are TRBV9 and TRBJ2-2; D not certain. Germline V CDR1 and CDR2: SGDLS, YYNGEE. Trimming left V 2 bases short and J 6 bases short, with 5 bases between. The CDR3 extends over 12 amino acids. The CDR3 DNA reads TGTGCCAGCAGCGTTGCGGCCGGGGAGCTGTTTTTT. It is translated as CASSVAAGELFF.

There are many counts of this clonotype. The rearrangement joins TRBV6-1 to TRBJ2-2; no clear D gene. Trimming removed 1 base from V and 4 bases from J, with 7 bases in between. The CDR3 loop spans 14 amino acids. The germline gives CDR1 MNHNS, CDR2 SASEGT. CDR3 DNA: TGTGCCAGCAGTGAAGAGAAAATCACCGGGGAGCTGTTTTTT. Its protein product is CASSEEKITGELFF.

This clonotype was seen at least ten times. The chain recombines TRBV19 with TRBJ1-5, with D perhaps matching TRBD1 (5 bases). V was cut by 4 bases and J by 0 bases, with 10 bases left in between. CDR1 and CDR2 from the germline V gene are LNHDA and SQIVND (reference sequence). The CDR3 length is 15 residues. The CDR3 DNA is TGTGCCAGTAGTACGAGGGGTGATAGCAATCAGCCCCAGCATTTT. Amino acid sequence: CASSTRGDSNQPQHF.

There are a few counts of this clonotype. The CDR3 sequence: CASSLADEAFF. CDR3 bases: TGTGCCAGCAGCTTAGCCGATGAAGCTTTCTTT. This chain links TRBV7-9 with TRBJ1-1; D remains ambiguous. The ends were cut back, 0 bases at V and 7 bases at J, with 3 bases in the middle. CDR1 and CDR2 (germline): SEHNR, FQNEAQ (reference sequence). The CDR3 totals 11 residues.

This clonotype was seen many times. The chain uses TRBV28 and TRBJ2-2, with D unresolved. V was shortened by 1 base and J by 3 bases, with 6 bases between the two germline ends. The CDR3 sequence is 14 residues long. Germline V lookup: CDR1 MDHEN, CDR2 SYDVKM. The DNA for the CDR3 is TGTGCCAGCAGTTTATACCAGTACACCGGGGAGCTGTTTTTT. Amino acid sequence: CASSLYQYTGELFF. Supplemented by reference TRBV28 and TRBJ2-2, the full variable domain reads DVKVTQSSRYLVKRTGEKVFLECVQDMDHENMFWYRQDPGLGLRLIYFSYDVKMKEKGDIPEGYSVSREKKERFSLILESASTNQTSMYLCASSLYQYTGELFFGEGSRLTVL.

V usage is TRBV12-3 or TRBV12-4 and J usage is TRBJ2-5, with 7 bases aligning to TRBD2. Trimming at V came to 2 bases and at J to 5 bases, leaving 8 bases not matched to a gene. CDR3 size: 15 residues. This chain's CDR3 is CASSLRRGKLETQYF. In DNA form, the CDR3 reads TGTGCCAGCAGTTTAAGGCGGGGGAAACTGGAGACCCAGTACTTC.

Here the CDR3 DNA reads TGTGCCAGCAGTTTTATGGCGGTTAGCAATCAGCCCCAGCATTTT. Amino acid sequence: CASSFMAVSNQPQHF. The rearrangement uses TRBV12-3 or TRBV12-4 and TRBJ1-5; D is unresolved. Trimming removed 3 bases at V and 0 bases at J, with 9 bases between. The CDR3 has 15 amino acids.

Ten or more counts support this clonotype. This rearrangement joins TRBV5-1 to TRBJ1-1; D unresolved. The CDR3 extends over 14 amino acids. Trimming took off 5 bases at V and 1 base at J, with 12 bases between the two ends. CDR1 and CDR2 from the germline V gene are SGHRS and YFSETQ. Here the CDR3 DNA reads TGCGCCAGCAGAACCAGAGTACAGAACACTGAAGCTTTCTTT. As protein: CASRTRVQNTEAFF.

This clonotype was seen at least ten times. V usage is TRBV27 and J usage is TRBJ1-1; D remains ambiguous. In germline, CDR1 is MNHEY, CDR2 SMNVEV (reference sequence). Trimming took off 5 bases at V and 0 bases at J, with 10 bases between the two ends. This CDR3 comprises 14 residues. DNA of the CDR3: TGTGCCAGCAGTCCTGGCAGCATGAACACTGAAGCTTTCTTT. Translation: CASSPGSMNTEAFF.

This clonotype was observed many times. The gene calls are TRBV30 and TRBJ1-1, with D tentatively TRBD1 (5 bases). This CDR3 contains 15 residues. Germline V gives CDR1 GTSNPN, CDR2 SVGIG (reference sequence). Between the trimmed V and J ends, which lost 0 bases and 1 base, there was a span of 12 bases. CDR3 in amino acids: CAWSVLAGRNTEAFF. In DNA, the CDR3 is TGTGCCTGGAGTGTATTGGCGGGGCGGAACACTGAAGCTTTCTTT.

This clonotype was recorded many times. The gene calls are TRBV6-1 and TRBJ1-6; TRBD1 aligns across 8 bases. V trimming: 6 bases; J trimming: 7 bases; junction bases outside the gene matches: 8. There are 15 residues in the CDR3. Germline V gene data show CDR1 as MNHNS and CDR2 as SASEGT. The CDR3 nucleotides are TGTGCCAGCAGCCCGAGGGACAGGTCGAATTCACCCCTCCACTTT. This sequence encodes CASSPRDRSNSPLHF.

In regard to this clonotype: Sequence at one end of the junction differs from germline and may be a read error. V usage is TRBV10-1 and J usage is TRBJ2-4; TRBD2 matches 7 bases. Germline CDR1 is WNHNN and CDR2 is SYGVQD (reference sequence). This CDR3 spans 14 amino acids. For the CDR3, the DNA is TGCGCCAGCAGTCCGGCGGGAGTAGGAAACATTAAGTACTTC. Protein: CASSPAGVGNIKYF.

V usage is TRBV20-1 and J usage is TRBJ2-7; D ambiguous. Between the trimmed V and J ends, which lost 1 base and 3 bases, there was a span of 10 bases. The CDR3 has 13 amino acids. Germline V gene data show CDR1 as DFQATT and CDR2 as SNEGSKA (reference sequence). The CDR3 nucleotides are TGCAGTGCTAGAGGGGCCACTGACTACGAGCAGTACTTC. This codes for CSARGATDYEQYF.

This clonotype was recorded at least ten times. The rearrangement links TRBV12-3 or TRBV12-4 to TRBJ1-2, with D unresolved. The CDR3 is made up of 14 amino acids. V dropped 2 bases and J dropped 2 bases, with 9 bases sitting between them. CDR3 coding DNA: TGTGCCAGCAGTTTATGGAGAGGGAACTATGGCTACACCTTC. It specifies CASSLWRGNYGYTF.

This clonotype showed up many times. The chain is built from TRBV5-1 and TRBJ2-7, with 12 bases identical to TRBD2. Trimming cost V 3 bases and J 6 bases; bases outside gene matches: 13. Germline V gene lookup returns CDR1 SGHRS and CDR2 YFSETQ. The CDR3 runs to 17 residues. The CDR3 region is CASSSRTPSGRASEQYF. The CDR3, as DNA: TGCGCCAGCAGCTCACGTACCCCTAGCGGGAGGGCCTCCGAGCAGTACTTC.

This clonotype was counted ten times or more. The rearrangement joins TRBV11-2 to TRBJ2-2; no clear D. The CDR3 sequence is 13 residues long. The germline CDR1 and CDR2 sequences are SGHAT and FQNNGV. Deletions cut 0 bases from V and 3 bases from J, with 2 bases between. The DNA for the CDR3 is TGTGCCAGCAGCTTAGAGTACACCGGGGAGCTGTTTTTT. Encoded protein: CASSLEYTGELFF.

At least ten counts were recorded for this clonotype. The rearrangement uses TRBV4-1 and TRBJ2-7; D might be TRBD1 (6 bases). Germline V gene data show CDR1 as MGHRA and CDR2 as YSYEKL. This CDR3 comprises 17 residues. The V and J ends lost 2 bases and 2 bases respectively, with 19 bases between them. CDR3 in DNA: TGCGCCAGCAGCCAAATCCACTTGACAGGCAGCCCCTACGAGCAGTACTTC. Protein: CASSQIHLTGSPYEQYF.

The sample holds many counts of this clonotype. This chain's CDR3 is CASVNQLRGGYEQYF. The CDR3 DNA follows: TGTGCCAGCGTTAATCAACTACGGGGAGGCTACGAGCAGTACTTC. This chain links TRBV6-2 or TRBV6-3 with TRBJ2-7; D is perhaps TRBD2 (6 bases). With 8 bases removed from V and 3 bases from J, the gap between germline ends came to 20 bases. Germline V lookup: CDR1 MNHEY, CDR2 SVGEGT. This CDR3 has 15 amino acids.

This clonotype was recorded at least ten times. The V and J genes are TRBV6-2 or TRBV6-3 and TRBJ1-1; D not resolved. Looked up from germline, CDR1 is MNHEY and CDR2 is SVGEGT. Trimming shortened V by 6 bases and J by 1 base, and 12 bases separated the two germline ends. The CDR3 is 14 residues long. CDR3 in amino acids: CASRRGSTNTEAFF. CDR3 coding DNA: TGTGCCAGCAGACGGGGATCGACGAACACTGAAGCTTTCTTT.